This entry is about one TCR beta chain. Its antigen is undetermined. CDR1 LGHNA and CDR2 YSLEER come from the germline V gene. This CDR3 is 14 amino acids long. The V end lost 1 base, the J end lost 1 base, and 8 bases lay between the germline ends. The entry originates in a study of cytomegalovirus exposure and HLA in healthy donors. The donors were members of the validation cohort, which comprised 90 to 150 subjects and was separate from the first cohort of about 700 subjects. TCRdb keeps only in-frame clones here, not all; method: immunoSEQ multiplex PCR. Counted here are tens of thousands of clones, approximately 91% occurring once; the ten biggest clones make up 2.5% to 3.5%. Study results and limitations: The study put 160 or so TCR beta chains on its list as cytomegalovirus-associated.

The source of this sequence is a man aged 18-30 years in good health and CMV-seronegative. The V and J genes are TRBV4-3 and TRBJ2-7; no definite D call. Sequencing input: PBMCs. CDR3 protein: CASSQGPLSYEQYF. For the CDR3, the DNA is TGCGCCAGCAGCCAAGGTCCCTTATCCTACGAGCAGTACTTC.